This T cell receptor beta chain was captured by sequencing in a study of blood T cell repertoires in COVID-19. Study background: Samples came from the United States, Italy and Spain, spanning acute and convalescent COVID-19. In each case, the material was cDNA or gDNA derived from T cells, B-cell-depleted T cells, or PBMCs.

The trim removed 5 bases at V and 2 bases at J, leaving 3 bases unmatched. The germline gives CDR1 KGHSH, CDR2 LQKENI. This CDR3 is 15 amino acids long. Source study methods: Amplification of reference gene primers was used by the study to estimate nucleated cell counts. Data came from immunoSEQ multiplex PCR; TCRdb stores just in-frame clones and leaves some out. D and trimming were read from the DNA, whereas the V and J calls and clone size are those reported in that table. The sample comprises approximately 90,000 clones, more than 75% of which are singletons, and 24% rests with the top ten. The chain uses TRBV18 and TRBJ2-1; 10 nucleotides match TRBD2. The sequenced sample was peripheral blood. The receptor was derived from a human donor in a cohort sampled during active COVID-19. CDR3 sequence reads: CASSEREGAYNEQFF. The CDR3 nucleotides are TGTGCCAGCTCAGAGCGGGAGGGCGCCTACAATGAGCAGTTCTTC.